These 10 T cell receptor beta chains came from one sample sequenced in a study of glioma-infiltrating T cells after dendritic cell vaccination. The repertoire was sequenced with immunoSEQ multiplex PCR; TCRdb's copy has only in-frame clones and lacks some. The data show under 70,000 clones, more than 75% seen once. Sample: blood, taken before dendritic cell vaccination. Receptor source: a human donor with glioblastoma.

The chain combines TRBV10-1 with TRBJ2-3, with 14 bases identical to TRBD2. The CDR3 has 15 amino acids. From germline, CDR1 is WNHNN and CDR2 SYGVQD (reference sequence). J lost 9 bases, V lost 2 bases, and 4 bases had no gene match. CDR3 DNA sequence: TGCGCCAGCAGTGAGGGGACTAGCGGGGGCTACACGCAGTATTTT. It encodes CASSEGTSGGYTQYF.

The chain joins TRBV28 to TRBJ2-5; 7 bases match TRBD1. Per the germline V gene, CDR1 is MDHEN and CDR2 is SYDVKM. The CDR3 is made up of 14 amino acids. With 6 bases clipped from V and 7 bases from J, the junction kept 11 bases outside the gene matches. Here the CDR3 DNA reads TGTGCCAGCAGCGGGACAGACTTAGAGGGGACCCAGTACTTC. Translated, it gives CASSGTDLEGTQYF.

This clone was picked up one time. The J gene is TRBJ2-6, the V gene TRBV18; 9 bases are a match to TRBD1. The CDR3 spans 19 residues. In germline, CDR1 is KGHSH, CDR2 LQKENI. Trimming cost V 6 bases and J 0 bases; bases outside gene matches: 12. The CDR3 region has the DNA TGTGCCAGCTCCCCCTTGGGGGGACAGGGTACCTCTGGGGCCAACGTCCTGACTTTC. This codes for CASSPLGGQGTSGANVLTF.

The rearrangement joins TRBV2 to TRBJ1-2, with TRBD1 matching over 7 bases. V was pared by 2 bases and J by 8 bases, with 5 bases of the junction left unmatched. The CDR3 contains 13 residues. From germline, CDR1 is SNHLY and CDR2 FYNNEI. In nucleotides, the CDR3 is TGTGCCAGCAGTGAATACAGGGGTGAAGGCTACACCTTC. The encoded protein is CASSEYRGEGYTF.

The chain carries TRBV5-1 and TRBJ2-1; no firm D call. Germline V CDR1 and CDR2: SGHRS, YFSETQ. V lost 0 bases and J 9 bases, leaving 7 bases between the germline ends. The CDR3 contains 12 residues. CDR3 sequence (DNA): TGCGCCAGCAGCTTGGATAAGCTTGAGCAGTTCTTC. Protein: CASSLDKLEQFF.

V and J are TRBV5-4 and TRBJ2-2; the match to TRBD1 covers 7 bases. V shed 2 bases and J 4 bases; nucleotides not matched to a gene: 5. The CDR3 is made up of 15 amino acids. Germline CDR1 and CDR2: SGHNT and YYREEE (reference sequence). CDR3: CASSLRTGVTGELFF. The DNA for the CDR3 is TGTGCCAGCAGCTTAAGGACAGGAGTCACCGGGGAGCTGTTTTTT.

The chain couples TRBV29-1 to TRBJ2-3; tentatively, D is TRBD1 (7 bases). V shed 4 bases and J shed 8 bases, with 25 bases lying between them. The germline V gene encodes CDR1 SQVTM and CDR2 ANQGSEA. This CDR3 region has 16 residues. The CDR3 spells CSVGARDRKMRPTQYF. In DNA, the CDR3 is TGCAGCGTTGGAGCGCGGGACAGAAAAATGAGACCTACGCAGTATTTT.

This clone has just one count. This chain links TRBV28 with TRBJ1-2, with 9 nucleotides matching TRBD1. Germline lookup yields CDR1 MDHEN and CDR2 SYDVKM. The CDR3 contains 13 residues. Trimming cost V 8 bases and J 5 bases; bases outside gene matches: 6. DNA for the CDR3: TGTGCCAGCGGACAGGGGAGGAGTTATGGCTACACCTTC. The encoded protein is CASGQGRSYGYTF.

V is TRBV10-2 and J is TRBJ2-5, with TRBD2 identical over 9 bases. CDR3 length: 15 amino acids. Trimming took 4 bases from V and 1 from J; bases not matched to a gene: 4. In germline, CDR1 is WSHSY, CDR2 SAAADI. This CDR3 reads CASSVTSGTQETQYF. The CDR3, as DNA: TGCGCCAGCAGTGTGACTAGCGGAACCCAAGAGACCCAGTACTTC.

V is TRBV19 and J is TRBJ2-7, with a weak D call TRBD2 (5 bases). Germline CDR1 and CDR2: LNHDA and SQIVND (reference sequence). This CDR3 is built from 13 residues. Trimming shortened V by 6 bases and J by 4 bases, and 13 bases separated the two germline ends. The CDR3 sequence is CASSPGREYEQYF. The CDR3 DNA reads TGTGCCAGTAGCCCTGGACGGGAATACGAGCAGTACTTC.